This T cell receptor (beta chain) was captured by sequencing in a study of blood T cell repertoires in COVID-19 (dated by TCRdb to 2020 to 2021). Regarding the study in general: The collaborator samples originated in the United States, Italy and Spain and spanned the acute and convalescent phases of COVID-19. The sample metadata nearly always contained a de-identified subject ID, COVID-19 status, age in years and sex. The repertoires were released in a freely available public database intended as a resource for research on the immune response to SARS-CoV-2. The material from the prospective study consisted of cDNA or gDNA derived from T cells, B-cell-depleted T cells, or PBMCs. The samples were drawn from two sources: the first 160 participants of the ongoing ImmuneRACE study, and about 1,300 subjects contributed by 6 global collaborators. Subjects who had been exposed to COVID-19, were actively infected with it, or had recovered from it provided the deeply sampled blood TCRbeta repertoires that made up the dataset. HLA class I and class II types, where available, came from metadata supplied by the sample provider rather than from assay-based typing.

The investigation overall reported the following: The quantity of clinical and demographic metadata differed by source and by participant and was supplied without curation.

TCRbeta CDR3 regions were amplified from genomic DNA by means of the immunoSEQ Assay, a bias-controlled multiplex PCR. Per the original workflow: Within the assay, amplification of reference gene primers was used to estimate how many nucleated cells each sample contained. Sequence reads were collapsed and filtered to measure the absolute abundance of every unique TCRbeta CDR3 rearrangement. Productive Simpson clonality was computed per sample as the square root of Simpson's diversity index over productive rearrangements. The table comes from immuneACCESS by way of TCRdb, which keeps in-frame sequences with V and J called. Part of the clones is missing from these tables; in studies checked, under half for an unresolved V gene and the rest for unknown reasons. That table furnishes V, J and clone size, whereas the DNA furnished D and trimming. For this sample the table gives hundreds of thousands of clones, of which over 80% were detected only once. 4% to 5% of the sample goes to the ten largest clones.

Turning to this clone: There is no known antigen for this receptor. There are no base qualities to consult, and no much larger clone falls within one base.

Collaborating institutions collected whole blood in K2EDTA tubes following their own protocols. For TCRbeta analysis, collaborator samples were shipped as frozen whole blood, as isolated PBMCs, or as DNA extracted from either sample type. Specimen: peripheral blood. The receptor's source is a woman between 50 and 59 years old with active or convalescent COVID-19.

The CDR3 in this case is CASSIAGQNYGYTF. The DNA sequence is TGTGCCAGTAGTATAGCCGGACAGAACTATGGCTACACCTTC. In this chain, TRBV19 is recombined with TRBJ1-2, with TRBD1 perhaps the D gene, on 6 matching bases. The CDR3 spans 14 residues, from the cysteine through the phenylalanine. The retained sequence is limited to the CDR3, 42 bases, with the frame set at the first base. CDR1 LNHDA and CDR2 SQIVND were looked up in the germline V gene (reference sequence). V loses 1 base, J loses 2 bases, and the germline ends lie 8 bases apart.